A single sample is the source of the 27 T cell receptor beta chains below, sequenced in a study of blood T cell repertoires in COVID-19. Sequencing used immunoSEQ multiplex PCR; TCRdb keeps in-frame clones, though not all of them. Of about 230,000 clones in the sample, about 83% were seen once. The sample was peripheral blood. The receptors shown here come from a man aged 35-49 years with active or convalescent COVID-19.

The gene calls are TRBV15 and TRBJ1-2, with a tentative D call TRBD1 (5 bases). The V end was cut by 0 bases, the J end by 4 bases, with 12 bases between. In germline, CDR1 is LNHNV, CDR2 YYDKDF (reference sequence). The CDR3 runs 15 residues. CDR3 sequence reads: CATSRDLTDAYGYTF. CDR3 sequence (DNA): TGTGCCACCAGCAGAGATCTGACAGATGCCTATGGCTACACCTTC.

This clone showed up just a few times. V usage is TRBV19 and J usage is TRBJ2-1; 7 nucleotides line up with TRBD1. Per germline, CDR1 LNHDA and CDR2 SQIVND (reference sequence). V was pared by 4 bases and J by 2 bases, with 8 bases of the junction left unmatched. The CDR3 runs to 16 residues. CDR3 coding DNA: TGTGCCAGTAGTAAATGGGACAGCGCAACCTACAATGAGCAGTTCTTC. Residues: CASSKWDSATYNEQFF.

Comment on this clone: Sequence at one end of the junction differs from germline and may be a read error. The rearrangement joins TRBV7-7 to TRBJ1-4, with D possibly TRBD1 on 6 matching bases. The CDR3 loop spans 15 amino acids. The V gene's germline CDR1 is SSHAT and CDR2 FNYEAQ (reference sequence). In nucleotides, the CDR3 is TGTGCTAGCAGCCCAGGCAGGGGCCCGAATGAAAAACTGTTTTTT. Encoded protein: CASSPGRGPNEKLFF.

This chain links TRBV2 with TRBJ2-7; TRBD2 matches 9 bases. J was trimmed by 4 bases and V by 8 bases; bases with no gene match: 9. CDR1 is SNHLY, CDR2 FYNNEI, per germline. CDR3 length: 14 residues. DNA for the CDR3: TGTGCCAGCGCAACCAGCGGGGGGTTTTACGAGCAGTACTTC. It codes for CASATSGGFYEQYF.

The sample holds one count of this clone. The chain links TRBV7-2 to TRBJ1-4; TRBD1 matches 7 bases. Germline assignment: CDR1 SGHTA and CDR2 FQGNSA. CDR3 length equals 15 residues. The J segment lost 6 bases and the V segment lost 5 bases, leaving 9 bases of the junction unmatched. In DNA, the CDR3 is TGTGCCAGCAGCAGCTACAGGGGAGGAGATGAAAAACTGTTTTTT. Encoded protein: CASSSYRGGDEKLFF. The entire variable domain, with the rest obtained from reference TRBV7-2 and TRBJ1-4, is as follows: GAGVSQSPSNKVTEKGKDVELRCDPISGHTALYWYRQSLGQGLEFLIYFQGNSAPDKSGLPSDRFSAERTGGSVSTLTIQRTQQEDSAVYLCASSSYRGGDEKLFFGSGTQLSVL.

This chain links TRBV30 with TRBJ2-3; 9 nucleotides agree with TRBD1. This CDR3 contains 15 residues. V lost 8 bases and J lost 2; bases outside the gene matches: 11. Germline CDR1 reads GTSNPN; CDR2 reads SVGIG (reference sequence). The CDR3 region is CAMAVTGGLTDTQYF. The CDR3 coding sequence is TGTGCCATGGCGGTCACAGGGGGCCTCACAGATACGCAGTATTTT.

The CDR3 protein is CASNYGGAYNEQFF. DNA for the CDR3: TGTGCCAGCAACTATGGGGGGGCCTACAATGAGCAGTTCTTC. This chain joins TRBV9 and TRBJ2-1; 7 bases fit TRBD2. The CDR3 is 14 residues long. The trim removed 6 bases at V and 2 bases at J, leaving 5 bases unmatched. The germline CDR1 and CDR2 sequences are SGDLS and YYNGEE. Full variable domain (rest looked up from reference TRBV9 and TRBJ2-1): DSGVTQTPKHLITATGQRVTLRCSPRSGDLSVYWYQQSLDQGLQFLIQYYNGEERAKGNILERFSAQQFPDLHSELNLSSLELGDSALYFCASNYGGAYNEQFFGPGTRLTVL.

The chain combines TRBV19 with TRBJ2-1, with TRBD2 matching over 13 bases. The CDR3 contains 14 residues. V lost 5 bases to trimming and J lost 9 bases; unmatched junction nucleotides: 4. CDR1 is LNHDA and CDR2 is SQIVND in the germline V gene (reference sequence). DNA for the CDR3: TGTGCCAGTAGTGTTACTAGCGGGAGGGTTGAGCAGTTCTTC. Its translation is CASSVTSGRVEQFF. The full variable domain, rest sourced from reference TRBV19 and TRBJ2-1, is DGGITQSPKYLFRKEGQNVTLSCEQNLNHDAMYWYRQDPGQGLRLIYYSQIVNDFQKGDIAEGYSVSREKKESFPLTVTSAQKNPTAFYLCASSVTSGRVEQFFGPGTRLTVL.

The chain uses TRBV16 and TRBJ1-1; D is undetermined. Germline V lookup: CDR1 KGHSY, CDR2 FQNENV. V shed 0 bases and J shed 5 bases, with 10 bases lying between them. There are 14 residues in the CDR3. The CDR3 DNA is TGTGCCAGCAGCCAATCGGACTATAGGACTGAAGCTTTCTTT. Translating it yields CASSQSDYRTEAFF.

The chain carries TRBV19 and TRBJ2-2; 9 bases fit TRBD2. The germline V gene has CDR1 LNHDA and CDR2 SQIVND (reference sequence). V gave up 7 bases and J gave up 6 bases; unmatched junction bases: 12. This CDR3 region has 16 residues. The CDR3 DNA reads TGTGCCAGTAAGAAAGGGGTAGCGGGAGAGGCCGGGGAGCTGTTTTTT. The encoded protein is CASKKGVAGEAGELFF.

This clone showed up just once. The chain joins TRBV27 to TRBJ1-3, with a possible D match to TRBD1 (6 bases). The CDR3 totals 13 residues. The V end lost 3 bases, the J end lost 4 bases, and 7 bases lay between the germline ends. The V gene's germline CDR1 is MNHEY and CDR2 SMNVEV (reference sequence). CDR3 in amino acids: CASSLRGGNTIYF. CDR3 sequence (DNA): TGTGCCAGCAGTTTGAGGGGGGGAAACACCATATATTTT.

The chain joins TRBV2 to TRBJ1-2; D remains ambiguous. CDR1 SNHLY and CDR2 FYNNEI come from the germline V gene. The CDR3 contains 14 residues. Trimming shortened V by 6 bases and J by 4 bases, and 15 bases separated the two germline ends. In DNA, the CDR3 is TGTGCCAGCAGCCCTTCCGACAAACCCTATGGCTACACCTTC. The encoded protein is CASSPSDKPYGYTF. The full variable domain, with the rest looked up from reference TRBV2 and TRBJ1-2, is EPEVTQTPSHQVTQMGQEVILRCVPISNHLYFYWYRQILGQKVEFLVSFYNNEISEKSEIFDDQFSVERPDGSNFTLKIRSTKLEDSAMYFCASSPSDKPYGYTFGSGTRLTVV.

The chain has TRBV4-2 and TRBJ1-2; 8 nucleotides line up with TRBD1. J was trimmed by 4 bases and V by 2 bases; bases with no gene match: 3. Germline lookup yields CDR1 LGHNA and CDR2 YNFKEQ. The CDR3 loop spans 14 amino acids. CDR3: CASSQTTGVYGYTF. The CDR3 DNA is TGTGCCAGCAGCCAAACGACAGGGGTCTATGGCTACACCTTC.

The rearrangement uses TRBV10-3 and TRBJ1-1; the D gene is possibly TRBD1 (6 bases). The germline V gene has CDR1 ENHRY and CDR2 SYGVKD. The CDR3 length is 12 residues. Trimming removed 6 bases at V and 3 bases at J, with 8 bases between. Here the CDR3 DNA reads TGTGCCATCAGGGGGGCGGACACTGAAGCTTTCTTT. It encodes CAIRGADTEAFF.

CDR3 sequence reads: CASSLLGRGQFQETQYF. CDR3 sequence (DNA): TGTGCCAGCAGCTTGCTCGGCAGGGGACAGTTCCAAGAGACCCAGTACTTC. V gene TRBV11-3 combines with J gene TRBJ2-5; 7 bases are a match to TRBD1. V lost 3 bases, J lost 1 base, and 11 bases stayed unmatched. This CDR3 has 17 amino acids. Germline lookup yields CDR1 SGHNT and CDR2 YENEEA.

This clone occurred once. V gene TRBV11-3 combines with J gene TRBJ2-6; D is possibly TRBD2 (5 bases). CDR3 length: 20 residues. V dropped 1 base and J dropped 1 base, with 20 bases sitting between them. Germline V lookup: CDR1 SGHNT, CDR2 YENEEA. The CDR3 region has the DNA TGTGCCAGCAGCTTAGCCTTGACTGGAGGCTCTTTTTCTGGGGCCAACGTCCTGACTTTC. Its protein is CASSLALTGGSFSGANVLTF. The full variable domain, completed using reference TRBV11-3 and TRBJ2-6, is EAGVVQSPRYKIIEKKQPVAFWCNPISGHNTLYWYLQNLGQGPELLIRYENEEAVDDSQLPKDRFSAERLKGVDSTLKIQPAELGDSAVYLCASSLALTGGSFSGANVLTFGAGSRLTVL.

The chain is built from TRBV12-3 or TRBV12-4 and TRBJ2-7; no definite D call. Deletions cut 2 bases from V and 3 bases from J, with 8 bases between. This CDR3 has 13 residues. DNA of the CDR3: TGTGCCAGCAGTTTAACGCGACTCTACGAGCAGTACTTC. Translating gives CASSLTRLYEQYF.

In this sample, this clone turned up once. The rearrangement joins TRBV4-1 to TRBJ2-5; D perhaps matches TRBD2 (5 bases). This CDR3 has 15 amino acids. Germline lookup yields CDR1 MGHRA and CDR2 YSYEKL. V was pared by 5 bases and J by 3 bases, with 16 bases between. The CDR3 sequence is CASSYQAGPEETQYF. CDR3 in DNA: TGCGCCAGCAGCTACCAGGCGGGTCCGGAAGAGACCCAGTACTTC.

The rearrangement joins TRBV3-1 (or the pseudogene TRBV3-2) to TRBJ2-6, with D unresolved. V shed 9 bases and J shed 4 bases, with 4 bases lying between them. The germline gives CDR1 LGHDT, CDR2 YNNKEL (reference sequence). The CDR3 consists of 11 residues. This chain's CDR3 is CASQGANVLTF. CDR3 nucleotide sequence: TGTGCCAGTCAGGGGGCCAACGTCCTGACTTTC.

V is TRBV28 and J is TRBJ1-5; no firm D call. The V gene's germline CDR1 is MDHEN and CDR2 SYDVKM. The CDR3 is 17 residues long. V lost 2 bases, J lost 4 bases, and 18 bases lay in between. CDR3 nucleotides: TGTGCCAGCAGTTTACCCGTCGTTCCCCTAATGAATCAGCCCCAGCATTTT. Protein product: CASSLPVVPLMNQPQHF.

The chain is built from TRBV7-9 and TRBJ2-7, with D uncertain. CDR3 length: 13 amino acids. Germline V gene lookup returns CDR1 SEHNR and CDR2 FQNEAQ (reference sequence). V was cut by 5 bases and J by 5 bases, with 13 bases left in between. The CDR3 reads CASSEELLNEQYF. The CDR3 DNA sequence: TGTGCCAGCAGCGAAGAGCTCCTGAACGAGCAGTACTTC.

The chain carries TRBV9 and TRBJ2-7; TRBD2 aligns across 9 bases. CDR1 is SGDLS, CDR2 YYNGEE, per germline. V lost 4 bases and J lost 2; bases outside the gene matches: 10. The CDR3 has 16 amino acids. Here the CDR3 reads CASSPREGILPYEQYF. CDR3 sequence (DNA): TGTGCCAGCAGCCCGCGGGAGGGGATCCTACCCTACGAGCAGTACTTC.

This rearrangement joins TRBV18 to TRBJ2-3; D unclear. The germline V and J ends were trimmed by 0 bases and 6 bases, with 7 bases remaining between them. Germline assignment: CDR1 KGHSH and CDR2 LQKENI. The CDR3 is 13 amino acids. CDR3 sequence: CASSPPSSDTQYF. CDR3 DNA sequence: TGTGCCAGCTCACCACCGTCGTCCGATACGCAGTATTTT.

This clone was found a few times. V and J are TRBV6-5 and TRBJ1-2; possibly TRBD1 for D (6 bases). This CDR3 spans 13 amino acids. Germline V gene sequence: CDR1 MNHEY, CDR2 SVGAGI. V lost 0 bases, J lost 8 bases, and 10 bases lay in between. CDR3 loop: CASSYSNRAGYTF. The CDR3 DNA reads as TGTGCCAGCAGTTACTCGAACAGGGCCGGCTACACCTTC.

This chain connects TRBV4-3 to TRBJ1-1; D unclear. The CDR3 length is 17 residues. The germline V gene encodes CDR1 LGHNA and CDR2 YSLEER. Trimming removed 0 bases at V and 4 bases at J, with 18 bases between. This CDR3 is CASSQDWVQALVTEAFF. CDR3 coding DNA: TGCGCCAGCAGCCAAGATTGGGTGCAGGCTCTTGTCACTGAAGCTTTCTTT.

This rearrangement joins TRBV30 to TRBJ1-2, with a tentative D call TRBD1 (6 bases). The germline gives CDR1 GTSNPN, CDR2 SVGIG (reference sequence). The germline V and J ends were trimmed by 4 bases and 7 bases, with 13 bases remaining between them. CDR3 length: 12 residues. The CDR3 sequence is CAWTQGYSGYTF. In DNA form, the CDR3 reads TGTGCCTGGACCCAGGGGTATAGTGGCTACACCTTC.

The V call is TRBV4-1, the J call TRBJ2-3; TRBD2 aligns across 9 bases. V lost 0 bases, J lost 1 base, and 2 bases stayed unmatched. This CDR3 contains 16 residues. Germline V gene sequence: CDR1 MGHRA, CDR2 YSYEKL. In nucleotides, the CDR3 is TGCGCCAGCAGCCAAGACGAGCGGGGGGGCACAGATACGCAGTATTTT. As protein: CASSQDERGGTDTQYF.